This T cell receptor beta chain was profiled in a study of beta chain features in type 1 diabetes. Study overall: Patients shared similar age, gender and cell yields with healthy donors. Study-level findings and limits: PCR may have favored shorter templates equally in patients and controls. For Type 1 diabetes patients, all four CD4+ subsets carried TCRB CDR3s that were moderately but significantly shorter. Cells that show high TCR expression could be over-represented by cDNA sequencing.

This CDR3 has 16 amino acids. Details on this clone: Antigen: not known.

Expressed TCRB transcripts were sequenced, since all the RNA that had been isolated was reverse transcribed. The table came from immunoSEQ multiplex PCR; TCRdb's copy has only in-frame clones and leaves some out. The repertoire consists of 250,000 to 350,000 clones, with around 15% occurring once and the leading ten covering about 6.7%. This TCR was sampled from a man in his thirties or forties in good health. J is TRBJ2-1 and V is TRBV12-2; the tabulated D call, TRBD2, remains unverified against the DNA. TRBV12-2 has pseudogene status. Sequencing was done on a sample of central memory CD4+ T cells from blood. Written as DNA, the CDR3 is TGTGCAAGTCGCTTGGAGGGACTAGCGGAATGGGATGAGCAGTTCTTC. The encoded protein is CASRLEGLAEWDEQFF.